This T cell receptor (beta chain) derives from a study of blood T cells in healthy people across ages. The CDR3 is made up of 13 amino acids. V was trimmed by 6 bases and J by 4 bases, leaving 15 bases between them. Germline CDR1 SQVTM, CDR2 ANQGSEA. Study-wide results and caveats: Samples with more naive T cells showed higher observed beta diversity.

Sample-barcoded 5' priming and a J-beta primer mix drove a second PCR of about 7 to 11 cycles. MiXCR, applied by TCRdb to the 5' RACE reads, yields one record per CDR3 protein. The table shows about 720,000 distinct CDR3 sequences, with approximately 22% occurring only once. This clonotype was counted only a few times. Its specificity is not known. V is TRBV29-1 and J is TRBJ1-1; D is undetermined. This TCR was sampled from a man in his 70s in good health. Material for sequencing was blood. The CDR3 loop reads CSVLGEWGTEAFF. The CDR3 DNA is TGCAGCGTCCTCGGGGAGTGGGGCACTGAAGCTTTCTTT.